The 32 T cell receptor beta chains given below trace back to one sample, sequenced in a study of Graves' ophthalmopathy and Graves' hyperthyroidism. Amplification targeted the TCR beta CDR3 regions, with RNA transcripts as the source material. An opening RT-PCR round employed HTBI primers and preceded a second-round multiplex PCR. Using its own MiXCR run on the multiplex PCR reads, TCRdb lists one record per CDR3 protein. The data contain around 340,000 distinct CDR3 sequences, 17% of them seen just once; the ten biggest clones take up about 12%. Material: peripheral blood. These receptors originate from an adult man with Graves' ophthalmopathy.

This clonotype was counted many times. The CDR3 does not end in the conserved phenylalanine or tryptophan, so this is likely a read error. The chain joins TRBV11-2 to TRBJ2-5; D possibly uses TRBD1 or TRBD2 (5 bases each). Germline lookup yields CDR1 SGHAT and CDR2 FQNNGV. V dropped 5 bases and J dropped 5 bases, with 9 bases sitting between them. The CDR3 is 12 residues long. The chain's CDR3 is CASSRDGETQYL. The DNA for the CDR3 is TGTGCCAGCAGCCGGGACGGGGAGACCCAGTACCTC.

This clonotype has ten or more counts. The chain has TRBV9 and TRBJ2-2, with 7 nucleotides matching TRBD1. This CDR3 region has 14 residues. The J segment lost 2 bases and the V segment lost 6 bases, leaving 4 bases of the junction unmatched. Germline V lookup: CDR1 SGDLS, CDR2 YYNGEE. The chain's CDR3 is CASNRGGNTGELFF. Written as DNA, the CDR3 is TGTGCCAGCAACAGAGGGGGCAACACCGGGGAGCTGTTTTTT.

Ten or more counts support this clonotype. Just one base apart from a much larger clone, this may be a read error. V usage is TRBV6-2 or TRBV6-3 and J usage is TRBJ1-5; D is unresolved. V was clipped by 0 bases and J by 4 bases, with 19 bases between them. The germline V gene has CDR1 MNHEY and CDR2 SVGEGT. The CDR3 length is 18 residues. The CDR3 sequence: CASSYSGPGVPLNQPQHF. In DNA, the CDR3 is TGTGCCAGCAGTTACTCGGGTCCCGGGGTACCATTAAATCAGCCCCAGCATTTT.

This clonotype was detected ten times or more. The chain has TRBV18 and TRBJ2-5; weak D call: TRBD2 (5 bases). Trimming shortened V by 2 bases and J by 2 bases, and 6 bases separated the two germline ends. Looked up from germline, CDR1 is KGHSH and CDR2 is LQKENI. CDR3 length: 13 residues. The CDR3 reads CASSPWEQETQYF. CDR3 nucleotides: TGTGCCAGCTCACCATGGGAGCAAGAGACCCAGTACTTC.

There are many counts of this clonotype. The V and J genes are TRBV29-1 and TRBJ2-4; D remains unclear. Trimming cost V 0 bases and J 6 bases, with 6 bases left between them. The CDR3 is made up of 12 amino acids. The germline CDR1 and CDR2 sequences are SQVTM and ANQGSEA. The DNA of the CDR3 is TGCAGCGTTGAAGAAGGCAGAAACATTCAGTACTTC. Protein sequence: CSVEEGRNIQYF. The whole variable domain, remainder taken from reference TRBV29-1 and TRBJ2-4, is SAVISQKPSRDICQRGTSLTIQCQVDSQVTMMFWYRQQPGQSLTLIATANQGSEATYESGFVIDKFPISRPNLTFSTLTVSNMSPEDSSIYLCSVEEGRNIQYFGAGTRLSVL.

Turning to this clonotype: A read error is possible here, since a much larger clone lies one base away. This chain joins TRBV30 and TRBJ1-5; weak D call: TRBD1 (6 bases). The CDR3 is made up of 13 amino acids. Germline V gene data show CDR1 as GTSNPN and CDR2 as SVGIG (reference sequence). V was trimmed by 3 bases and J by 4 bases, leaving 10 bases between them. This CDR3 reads CAWRQGRNQPQHF. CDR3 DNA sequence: TGTGCCTGGAGGCAGGGGAGAAATCAGCCCCAGCATTTT. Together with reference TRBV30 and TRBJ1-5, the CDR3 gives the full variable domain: SQTIHQWPATLVQPVGSPLSLECTVEGTSNPNLYWYRQAAGRGLQLLFYSVGIGQISSEVPQNLSASRPQDRQFILSSKKLLLSDSGFYLCAWRQGRNQPQHFGDGTRLSIL.

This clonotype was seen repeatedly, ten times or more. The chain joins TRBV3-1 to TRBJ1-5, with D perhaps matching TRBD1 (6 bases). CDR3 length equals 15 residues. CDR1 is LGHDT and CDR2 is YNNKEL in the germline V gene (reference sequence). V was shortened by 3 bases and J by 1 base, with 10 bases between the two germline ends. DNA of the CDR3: TGTGCCAGCAGCCAGCAGGGGACGAGCAATCAGCCCCAGCATTTT. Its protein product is CASSQQGTSNQPQHF.

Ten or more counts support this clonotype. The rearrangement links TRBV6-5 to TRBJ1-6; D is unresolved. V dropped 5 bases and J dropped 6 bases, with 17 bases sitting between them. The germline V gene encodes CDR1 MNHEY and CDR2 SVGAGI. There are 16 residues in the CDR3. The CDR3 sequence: CASSPRAALLNSPLHF. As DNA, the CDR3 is TGTGCCAGCAGTCCTAGGGCAGCGTTGCTTAATTCACCCCTCCACTTT.

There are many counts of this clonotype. The CDR3, as DNA: TGCAGTGCGTTGAAGGAAGAGACCCAGTACTTC. The encoded protein is CSALKEETQYF. V gene TRBV20-1 combines with J gene TRBJ2-5; D remains unclear. The CDR3 consists of 11 residues. CDR1 and CDR2 (germline): DFQATT, SNEGSKA (reference sequence). V gave up 6 bases and J gave up 3 bases, with 8 bases separating them.

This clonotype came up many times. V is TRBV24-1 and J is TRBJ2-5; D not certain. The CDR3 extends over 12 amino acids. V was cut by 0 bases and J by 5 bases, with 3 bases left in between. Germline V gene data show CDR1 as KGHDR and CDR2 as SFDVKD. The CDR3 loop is CATSDLLETQYF. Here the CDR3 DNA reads TGTGCCACCAGTGATTTGCTCGAGACCCAGTACTTC.

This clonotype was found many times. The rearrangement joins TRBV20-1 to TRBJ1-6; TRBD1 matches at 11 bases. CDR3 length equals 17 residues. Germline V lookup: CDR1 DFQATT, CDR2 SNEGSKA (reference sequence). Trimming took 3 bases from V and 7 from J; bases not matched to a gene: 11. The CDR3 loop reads CSASSFGQGAANSPLHF. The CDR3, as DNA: TGCAGTGCTAGTTCTTTCGGACAGGGGGCTGCAAATTCACCCCTCCACTTT.

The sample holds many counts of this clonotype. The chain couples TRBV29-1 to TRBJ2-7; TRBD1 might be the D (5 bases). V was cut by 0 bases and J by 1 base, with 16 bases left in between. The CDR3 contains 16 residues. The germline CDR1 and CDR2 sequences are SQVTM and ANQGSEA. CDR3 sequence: CSVEDQAGIGSYEQYF. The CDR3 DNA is TGCAGCGTTGAAGATCAGGCAGGGATAGGGTCCTACGAGCAGTACTTC.

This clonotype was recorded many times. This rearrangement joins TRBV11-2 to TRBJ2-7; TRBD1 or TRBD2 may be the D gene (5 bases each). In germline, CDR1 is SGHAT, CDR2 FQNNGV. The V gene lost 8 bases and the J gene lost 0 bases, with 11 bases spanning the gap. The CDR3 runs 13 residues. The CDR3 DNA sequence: TGTGCCAGCTTGCTGGGGACCTCCTACGAGCAGTACTTC. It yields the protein CASLLGTSYEQYF.

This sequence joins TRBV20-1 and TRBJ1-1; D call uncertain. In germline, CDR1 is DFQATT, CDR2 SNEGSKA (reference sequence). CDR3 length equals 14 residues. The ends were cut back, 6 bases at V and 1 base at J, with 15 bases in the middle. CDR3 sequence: CSAEITDSNTEAFF. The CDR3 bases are TGCAGTGCGGAGATAACAGATTCGAACACTGAAGCTTTCTTT.

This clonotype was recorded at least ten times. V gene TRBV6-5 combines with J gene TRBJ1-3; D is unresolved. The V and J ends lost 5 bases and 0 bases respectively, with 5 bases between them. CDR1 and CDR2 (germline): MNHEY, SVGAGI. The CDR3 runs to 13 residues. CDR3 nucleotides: TGTGCCAGCAGTCTACCCTCTGGAAACACCATATATTTT. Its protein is CASSLPSGNTIYF.

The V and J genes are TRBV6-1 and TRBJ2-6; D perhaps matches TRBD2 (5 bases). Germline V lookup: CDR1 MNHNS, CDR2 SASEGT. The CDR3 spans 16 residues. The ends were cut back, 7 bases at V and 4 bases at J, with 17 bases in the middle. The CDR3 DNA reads TGTGCCAGCACCGTGGACGGACTTTGGGGGGCCAACGTCCTGACTTTC. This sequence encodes CASTVDGLWGANVLTF.

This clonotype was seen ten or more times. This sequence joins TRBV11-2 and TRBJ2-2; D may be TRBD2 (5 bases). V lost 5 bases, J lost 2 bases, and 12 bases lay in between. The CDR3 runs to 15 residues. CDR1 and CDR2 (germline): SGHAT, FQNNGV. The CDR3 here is CASSPSSTNTGELFF. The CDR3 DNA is TGTGCCAGCAGCCCCTCTAGCACAAACACCGGGGAGCTGTTTTTT.

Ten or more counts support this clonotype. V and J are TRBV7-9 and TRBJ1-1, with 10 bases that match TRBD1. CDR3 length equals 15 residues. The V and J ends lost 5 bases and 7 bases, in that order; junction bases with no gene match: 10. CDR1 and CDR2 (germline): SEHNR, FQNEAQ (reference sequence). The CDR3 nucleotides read TGTGCCAGCAGCGGGGGACAGGGGTTTTCTAATGAAGCTTTCTTT. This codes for CASSGGQGFSNEAFF. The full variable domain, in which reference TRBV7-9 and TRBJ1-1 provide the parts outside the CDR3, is DTGVSQNPRHKITKRGQNVTFRCDPISEHNRLYWYRQTLGQGPEFLTYFQNEAQLEKSRLLSDRFSAERPKGSFSTLEIQRTEQGDSAMYLCASSGGQGFSNEAFFGQGTRLTVV.

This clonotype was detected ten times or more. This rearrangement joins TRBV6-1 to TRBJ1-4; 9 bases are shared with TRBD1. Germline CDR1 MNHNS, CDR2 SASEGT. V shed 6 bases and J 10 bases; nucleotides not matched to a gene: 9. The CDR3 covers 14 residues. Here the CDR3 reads CASRKDRGWSKLFF. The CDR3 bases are TGTGCCAGCAGGAAGGACAGGGGTTGGTCAAAACTGTTTTTT.

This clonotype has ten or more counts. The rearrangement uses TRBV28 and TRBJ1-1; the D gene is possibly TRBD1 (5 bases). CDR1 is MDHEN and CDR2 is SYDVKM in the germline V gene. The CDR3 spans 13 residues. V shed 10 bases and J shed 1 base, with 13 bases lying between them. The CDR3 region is CATGGRGNTEAFF. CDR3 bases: TGTGCCACCGGGGGGAGGGGGAACACTGAAGCTTTCTTT.

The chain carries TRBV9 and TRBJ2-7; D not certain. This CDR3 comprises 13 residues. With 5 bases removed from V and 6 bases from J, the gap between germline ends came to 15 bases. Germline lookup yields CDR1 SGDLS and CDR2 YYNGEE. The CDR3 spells CASSGPWQTEQYF. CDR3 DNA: TGTGCCAGCAGTGGCCCGTGGCAGACCGAGCAGTACTTC.

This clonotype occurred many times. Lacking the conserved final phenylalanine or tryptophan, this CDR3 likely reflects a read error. CDR3 coding DNA: TGCAGTGCCCTAAGGGGCACTGAAGCTTTCCTT. Translating gives CSALRGTEAFL. The chain links TRBV20-1 to TRBJ1-1; D might be TRBD1 (5 bases). The CDR3 is 11 residues long. The V end lost 6 bases, the J end lost 4 bases, and 9 bases lay between the germline ends. Germline CDR1 DFQATT, CDR2 SNEGSKA (reference sequence).

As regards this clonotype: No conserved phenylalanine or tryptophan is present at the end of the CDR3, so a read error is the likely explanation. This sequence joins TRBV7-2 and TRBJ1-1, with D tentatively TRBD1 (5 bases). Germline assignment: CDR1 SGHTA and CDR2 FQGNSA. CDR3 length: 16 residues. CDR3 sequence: CASSLARASWNTEAFV. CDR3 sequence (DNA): TGTGCCAGCAGCCTAGCCAGGGCAAGTTGGAACACTGAAGCTTTCGTT.

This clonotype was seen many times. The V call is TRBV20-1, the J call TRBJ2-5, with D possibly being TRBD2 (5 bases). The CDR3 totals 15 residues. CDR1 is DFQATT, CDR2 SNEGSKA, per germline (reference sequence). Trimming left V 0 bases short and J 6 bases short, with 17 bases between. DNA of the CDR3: TGCAGTGCTAGAGAGCCCCAGAGTTCGGGAAAGACCCAGTACTTC. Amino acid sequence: CSAREPQSSGKTQYF.

The DNA for the CDR3 is TGTGCCAGCAGCGAAAGGGGGTTTTTGGCGCAAGAGACCCAGTACTTC. Protein: CASSERGFLAQETQYF. The chain carries TRBV7-9 and TRBJ2-5; perhaps TRBD1 as D (6 bases). Germline CDR1 SEHNR, CDR2 FQNEAQ (reference sequence). The CDR3 sequence is 16 residues long. V lost 5 bases, J lost 2 bases, and 18 bases lay in between. The whole variable domain, remainder taken from reference TRBV7-9 and TRBJ2-5, is DTGVSQNPRHKITKRGQNVTFRCDPISEHNRLYWYRQTLGQGPEFLTYFQNEAQLEKSRLLSDRFSAERPKGSFSTLEIQRTEQGDSAMYLCASSERGFLAQETQYFGPGTRLLVL.

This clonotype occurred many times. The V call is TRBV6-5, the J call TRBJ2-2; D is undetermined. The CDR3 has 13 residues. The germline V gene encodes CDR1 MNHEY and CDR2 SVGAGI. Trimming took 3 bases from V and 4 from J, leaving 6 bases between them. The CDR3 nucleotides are TGTGCCAGCAGTTATCACAGCACCGGGGAGCTGTTTTTT. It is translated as CASSYHSTGELFF.

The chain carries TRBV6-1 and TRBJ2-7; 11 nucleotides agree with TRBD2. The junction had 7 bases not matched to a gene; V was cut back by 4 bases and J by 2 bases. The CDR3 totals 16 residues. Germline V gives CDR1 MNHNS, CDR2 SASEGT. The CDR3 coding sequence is TGTGCCAGCAGTGTACAAACTAGCGGGGGAACCTACGAGCAGTACTTC. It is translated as CASSVQTSGGTYEQYF.

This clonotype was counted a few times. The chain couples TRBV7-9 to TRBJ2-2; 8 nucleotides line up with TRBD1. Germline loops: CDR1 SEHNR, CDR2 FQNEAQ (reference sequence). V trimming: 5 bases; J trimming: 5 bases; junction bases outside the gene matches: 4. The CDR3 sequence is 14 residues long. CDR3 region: CASSRDRSTGELFF. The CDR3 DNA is TGTGCCAGCAGCCGGGACAGGTCGACCGGGGAGCTGTTTTTT.

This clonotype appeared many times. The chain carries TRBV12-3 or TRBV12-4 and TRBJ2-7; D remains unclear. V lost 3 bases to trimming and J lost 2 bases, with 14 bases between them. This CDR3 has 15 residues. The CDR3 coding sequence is TGTGCCAGCAGTTTCCGGACCGCGAGCACCTACGAGCAGTACTTC. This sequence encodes CASSFRTASTYEQYF.

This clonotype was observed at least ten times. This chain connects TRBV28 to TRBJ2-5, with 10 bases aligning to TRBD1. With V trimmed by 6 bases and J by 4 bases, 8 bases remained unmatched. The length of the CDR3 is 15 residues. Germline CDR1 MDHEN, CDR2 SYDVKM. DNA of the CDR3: TGTGCCAGCAGGGATAGACAGGGGGCAGGAGAGACCCAGTACTTC. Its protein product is CASRDRQGAGETQYF.

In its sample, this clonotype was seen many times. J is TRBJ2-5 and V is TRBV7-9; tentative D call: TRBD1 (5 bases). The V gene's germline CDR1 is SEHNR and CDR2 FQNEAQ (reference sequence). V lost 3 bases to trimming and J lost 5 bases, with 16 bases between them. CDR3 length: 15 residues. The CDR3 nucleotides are TGTGCCAGCAGCTTCGACCTGGGGCCGCCCGAGACCCAGTACTTC. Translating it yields CASSFDLGPPETQYF.

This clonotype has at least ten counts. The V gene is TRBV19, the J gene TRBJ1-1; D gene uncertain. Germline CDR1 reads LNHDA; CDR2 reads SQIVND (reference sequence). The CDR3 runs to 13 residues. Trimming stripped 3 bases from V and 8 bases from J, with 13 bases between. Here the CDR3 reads CASSMRSYDEAFF. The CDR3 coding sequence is TGTGCCAGTAGTATGCGCAGTTATGACGAAGCTTTCTTT.